This T cell receptor beta chain was captured by sequencing in a study of blood T cell repertoires in COVID-19. Study-wide background: The United States, Italy and Spain supplied acute and convalescent COVID-19 samples. Sources were T cells, B-cell-depleted T cells, or PBMCs; the material itself was cDNA or gDNA.

Under the authors' procedure: Counts of nucleated cells, estimated from reference gene primer amplification, were obtained. This table comes from immunoSEQ multiplex PCR, and its TCRdb copy is limited to in-frame clones, with some not included. Clone size and the V and J calls come from that table; the DNA yielded D and trimming. The sample consists of approximately 89,000 clones, 80% to 90% of them appearing once. There are 15 residues in the CDR3. Germline CDR1 SGHAT, CDR2 FQNNGV. The V gene end was trimmed by 1 base and the J gene end by 5 bases; junction bases not matched to a gene: 2. The specimen was peripheral blood. This rearrangement joins TRBV11-2 to TRBJ2-2; 9 bases line up with TRBD1. The clonotype originates from a human donor in a cohort sampled during active COVID-19. The CDR3 loop reads CASSLGGTGTGELFF. The CDR3 coding sequence is TGTGCCAGCAGCTTAGGTGGGACAGGGACCGGGGAGCTGTTTTTT. The full variable domain, completed using reference TRBV11-2 and TRBJ2-2, is EAGVAQSPRYKIIEKRQSVAFWCNPISGHATLYWYQQILGQGPKLLIQFQNNGVVDDSQLPKDRFSAERLKGVDSTLKIQPAKLEDSAVYLCASSLGGTGTGELFFGEGSRLTVL.